This is a list of T cell receptor beta chains from one sample in a study of human T cells and chemical hapten exposure. TCRdb re-derived calls from the RACE reads in MiXCR, one entry per CDR3 protein. The sample includes more than 300,000 distinct CDR3 sequences, 5.5% of them seen just once. The material was whole blood, obtained in connection with sensitization to the hapten diphenylcyclopropenone (DPC). Receptors originate from a woman between 18 and 29 years old with alopecia areata. Some clones in this sample may be carry-over from other donors' samples. The CDR3 runs from the conserved cysteine through the conserved F or W. The order of the fields is clone size, D gene, J gene, V gene, CDR3 protein, CDR3 DNA. A D gene is named only where the DNA matches it firmly. Rows give clone size only sometimes, using once, few, many, or a class for an expanded clone.

few	TRBD1	TRBJ1-1	TRBV27	CASSHTQGGMTTEAFF	TGTGCCAGCAGCCACACCCAGGGGGGGATGACCACTGAAGCTTTCTTT
-	-	TRBJ1-2	TRBV6-6	CAATARTFNYGYTF	TGTGCCGCAACGGCTAGGACCTTTAACTATGGCTACACCTTC
few	-	TRBJ2-3	TRBV6-5	CASSLDSGLRDTQYF	TGTGCCAGCAGTTTGGATAGCGGCCTGCGAGATACGCAGTATTTT
-	-	TRBJ2-3	TRBV4-3	CASSQDRARPTQYF	TGCGCCAGCAGCCAAGATAGGGCGAGGCCGACGCAGTATTTT
few	TRBD1	TRBJ1-5	TRBV28	CASSRSQGASNQPQHF	TGTGCCAGCAGCCGATCACAGGGGGCCAGCAATCAGCCCCAGCATTTT
-	-	TRBJ2-2	TRBV3-1	CASSPIRRAGELFF	TGTGCCAGCAGCCCTATACGCCGCGCCGGGGAGCTGTTTTTT
-	-	TRBJ2-3	TRBV3-1	CASSQGVWATDTQYF	TGTGCCAGCAGCCAAGGAGTTTGGGCCACAGATACGCAGTATTTT
many	-	TRBJ2-7	TRBV20-1	CSARAGVNYEQYF	TGCAGTGCTAGAGCGGGGGTAAACTACGAGCAGTACTTC
many	-	TRBJ1-1	TRBV29-1	CSVDMGADTEAFF	TGCAGCGTTGATATGGGGGCGGACACTGAAGCTTTCTTT
many	-	TRBJ1-4	TRBV15	CATSRDLPRGPEKLFF	TGTGCCACCAGCAGAGATCTTCCGCGGGGTCCAGAAAAACTGTTTTTT
many	-	TRBJ2-1	TRBV12-3/TRBV12-4	CASSPVTGRDNEQFF	TGTGCCAGCAGTCCCGTTACCGGCCGGGACAATGAGCAGTTCTTC
many	-	TRBJ1-6	TRBV4-3	CATPRRGARGSPLHF	TGCGCCACCCCCCGGAGAGGGGCCCGGGGGTCACCCCTCCACTTT
-	-	TRBJ2-5	TRBV19	CASSPWSTGQETQYF	TGTGCCAGTAGCCCGTGGTCGACCGGCCAAGAGACCCAGTACTTC
few	TRBD1	TRBJ1-1	TRBV6-5	CASSFRTGMNTEAFF	TGTGCCAGCAGTTTTAGGACAGGGATGAACACTGAAGCTTTCTTT
few	-	TRBJ2-1	TRBV7-8	CASSLEAGLGQFF	TGTGCCAGCAGCTTAGAAGCAGGGTTAGGGCAGTTCTTC
-	-	TRBJ1-4	TRBV12-3/TRBV12-4	CASMSPPAGEKLFF	TGTGCCAGCATGAGTCCACCGGCTGGGGAAAAACTGTTTTTT
-	-	TRBJ1-2	TRBV5-1	CASSLGPENGYTF	TGCGCCAGCAGCTTGGGCCCCGAGAATGGCTACACCTTC
many	-	TRBJ2-7	TRBV5-6	CASSLREQYF	TGTGCCAGCAGCTTGAGGGAGCAGTACTTC
-	TRBD2	TRBJ2-5	TRBV5-5	CASSGGTSTETQYF	TGTGCCAGCAGCGGGGGGACTAGCACAGAGACCCAGTACTTC